Below are 8 T cell receptor beta chains sequenced from a single sample in a study of blood T cell repertoires in COVID-19. TCRdb keeps only in-frame clones here, not all; method: immunoSEQ multiplex PCR. This table holds roughly 290,000 clones, 90% found once. Sequencing was carried out using peripheral blood. Receptors were obtained from a woman aged 25 to 39 with COVID-19, enrolled during active disease.

The V call is TRBV19, the J call TRBJ2-7, with a possible D match to TRBD1 (5 bases). This CDR3 is 14 amino acids long. The germline V gene has CDR1 LNHDA and CDR2 SQIVND (reference sequence). Trimming stripped 3 bases from V and 3 bases from J, with 12 bases between. In DNA, the CDR3 is TGTGCCAGTAGTATCGAAGGGGCATTCTACGAGCAGTACTTC. This sequence encodes CASSIEGAFYEQYF.

The rearrangement links TRBV3-1 (or the pseudogene TRBV3-2) to TRBJ1-2; D not resolved. V was clipped by 7 bases and J by 4 bases, with 19 bases between them. Germline-derived CDR1 and CDR2 are LGHDT and YNNKEL (reference sequence). This CDR3 comprises 15 residues. Written as DNA, the CDR3 is TGTGCCAGCACCAGAGCGAGTAGTTCACTCTATGGCTACACCTTC. Its translation: CASTRASSSLYGYTF.

The V and J genes are TRBV5-1 and TRBJ2-3, with 7 positions matching TRBD2. The CDR3 covers 15 residues. Per germline, CDR1 SGHRS and CDR2 YFSETQ. The J segment lost 0 bases and the V segment lost 3 bases, leaving 4 bases of the junction unmatched. DNA of the CDR3: TGCGCCAGCAGCTCAAGCGGGGCTAGCACAGATACGCAGTATTTT. This encodes CASSSSGASTDTQYF.

The chain is built from TRBV2 and TRBJ1-5; TRBD1 matches at 8 bases. The length of the CDR3 is 14 residues. CDR1 and CDR2 (germline): SNHLY, FYNNEI. J was trimmed by 2 bases and V by 3 bases; bases with no gene match: 0. This chain's CDR3 is CASSEGQGNQPQHF. CDR3 nucleotide sequence: TGTGCCAGCAGTGAGGGACAGGGCAATCAGCCCCAGCATTTT. The full variable domain, rest sourced from reference TRBV2 and TRBJ1-5, is EPEVTQTPSHQVTQMGQEVILRCVPISNHLYFYWYRQILGQKVEFLVSFYNNEISEKSEIFDDQFSVERPDGSNFTLKIRSTKLEDSAMYFCASSEGQGNQPQHFGDGTRLSIL.

CDR3 protein: CASSPRAGSNQPQHF. CDR3 nucleotide sequence: TGTGCCAGCAGCCCGAGGGCGGGTAGCAATCAGCCCCAGCATTTT. This rearrangement joins TRBV2 to TRBJ1-5; D is unresolved. The CDR3 runs to 15 residues. Looked up from germline, CDR1 is SNHLY and CDR2 is FYNNEI. Trimming took off 6 bases at V and 0 bases at J, with 12 bases between the two ends. The variable domain in full, completed from reference TRBV2 and TRBJ1-5, reads EPEVTQTPSHQVTQMGQEVILRCVPISNHLYFYWYRQILGQKVEFLVSFYNNEISEKSEIFDDQFSVERPDGSNFTLKIRSTKLEDSAMYFCASSPRAGSNQPQHFGDGTRLSIL.

This chain connects TRBV5-6 to TRBJ2-5, with D perhaps matching TRBD1 or TRBD2 (5 bases each). Germline V lookup: CDR1 SGHDT, CDR2 YYEEEE. Trimming cost V 5 bases and J 5 bases, with 19 bases left between them. The CDR3 consists of 15 residues. The DNA of the CDR3 is TGTGCCAGCAGGTTGAGGGGCCCACTTGGGGAGACCCAGTACTTC. Residues: CASRLRGPLGETQYF.

The chain employs TRBV19 and TRBJ1-2; weak D call: TRBD1 (6 bases). V lost 4 bases, J lost 4 bases, and 16 bases lay in between. From germline, CDR1 is LNHDA and CDR2 SQIVND (reference sequence). The CDR3 has 15 amino acids. The CDR3 nucleotides are TGTGCCAGTAGTACCGCCGGGACAAGTGGCTATGGCTACACCTTC. This encodes CASSTAGTSGYGYTF.

J is TRBJ1-5 and V is TRBV4-3; a weak D match, TRBD1 (6 bases). This CDR3 comprises 16 residues. Germline CDR1 reads LGHNA; CDR2 reads YSLEER. Trimming cost V 0 bases and J 7 bases, with 16 bases left between them. The CDR3 bases are TGCGCCAGCAGCCAAGAGTGGGGAAGGGGGTGGCAGCCCCAGCATTTT. Its translation is CASSQEWGRGWQPQHF.